Following are 10 T cell receptor beta chains from one sample sequenced in a study of human T cells and chemical hapten exposure. Time point reported: pre-sensitization, week 0. Treatment defined: therapeutic diphenylcyclopropenone sensitization with weekly scalp DPC. A single record per CDR3 protein comes from TCRdb applying MiXCR to the RACE reads. The sample yields 120,000 or so distinct CDR3 sequences, about 14% seen once. The sample here was whole blood, taken in connection with sensitization to the hapten diphenylcyclopropenone (DPC). These receptors were taken from a woman aged 18-30 years with alopecia areata. Some clones in this sample may be carry-over from other donors' samples.

This rearrangement joins TRBV7-2 to TRBJ2-3, with TRBD2 matching 7 bases. CDR3 length equals 15 residues. After removal of 2 bases from V and 2 bases from J, the junction contained 4 bases not matched to a gene. Germline-derived CDR1 and CDR2 are SGHTA and FQGNSA. CDR3 nucleotide sequence: TGTGCCAGCAGCTTAAGCGGGGTGGACACAGATACGCAGTATTTT. Residues: CASSLSGVDTDTQYF.

The chain couples TRBV11-1 to TRBJ1-1; D unclear. Germline-derived CDR1 and CDR2 are SGHAT and FQDESV (reference sequence). This CDR3 region has 13 residues. V lost 1 base and J 0 bases, leaving 3 bases between the germline ends. CDR3 nucleotide sequence: TGTGCCAGCAGCTTAGAACTGAACACTGAAGCTTTCTTT. Translating gives CASSLELNTEAFF.

The table lists this clonotype with a few counts. This chain connects TRBV7-9 to TRBJ2-1; 15 bases align to TRBD2. Germline V gene lookup returns CDR1 SEHNR and CDR2 FQNEAQ (reference sequence). With V trimmed by 2 bases and J by 6 bases, 5 bases remained unmatched. The CDR3 is 17 residues long. CDR3 sequence: CASSLTPGLAGGNEQFF. For the CDR3, the DNA is TGTGCCAGCAGCTTAACACCGGGACTAGCGGGGGGCAATGAGCAGTTCTTC. Together with reference TRBV7-9 and TRBJ2-1, the CDR3 gives the full variable domain: DTGVSQNPRHKITKRGQNVTFRCDPISEHNRLYWYRQTLGQGPEFLTYFQNEAQLEKSRLLSDRFSAERPKGSFSTLEIQRTEQGDSAMYLCASSLTPGLAGGNEQFFGPGTRLTVL.

This clonotype was found a few times. The gene calls are TRBV28 and TRBJ2-2; 11 bases line up with TRBD1. Per the germline V gene, CDR1 is MDHEN and CDR2 is SYDVKM. CDR3 length: 18 amino acids. With V trimmed by 6 bases and J by 2 bases, 11 bases remained unmatched. The CDR3 coding sequence is TGTGCCAGCAGCGTACGTCCCGGGACAGGGGGAAACACCGGGGAGCTGTTTTTT. This gives the protein CASSVRPGTGGNTGELFF.

This chain connects TRBV18 to TRBJ2-1, with TRBD1 identical over 10 bases. CDR3 length: 20 residues. J was trimmed by 1 base and V by 3 bases; bases with no gene match: 15. Germline CDR1 and CDR2: KGHSH and LQKENI. CDR3 loop: CASSPDLGTGVIRSYNEQFF. The CDR3 bases are TGTGCCAGCTCACCTGACCTCGGGACAGGGGTTATCCGGTCCTACAATGAGCAGTTCTTC.

This clonotype was picked up a small number of times. The chain has TRBV7-9 and TRBJ2-2, with TRBD1 as a possible D gene (5 bases). The germline V gene encodes CDR1 SEHNR and CDR2 FQNEAQ (reference sequence). The V gene lost 5 bases and the J gene lost 10 bases, with 14 bases spanning the gap. There are 13 residues in the CDR3. Written as DNA, the CDR3 is TGTGCCAGCAGCCCCCGACAGCGAGAGGAGCTGTTTTTT. It codes for CASSPRQREELFF.

This clonotype occurred a few times. This sequence joins TRBV4-1 and TRBJ1-6, with 8 bases identical to TRBD1. The CDR3 extends over 15 amino acids. Germline assignment: CDR1 MGHRA and CDR2 YSYEKL. V trimming: 1 base; J trimming: 9 bases; junction bases outside the gene matches: 5. CDR3 in amino acids: CASSQVQGVISPLHF. The CDR3 DNA is TGCGCCAGCAGCCAAGTACAGGGGGTAATTTCACCCCTCCACTTT.

This sequence joins TRBV18 and TRBJ1-5, with D possibly TRBD1 on 6 matching bases. The CDR3 is 17 residues long. Germline values: CDR1 KGHSH, CDR2 LQKENI. V dropped 6 bases and J dropped 0 bases, with 18 bases sitting between them. CDR3 residues: CASSADQLQGSNQPQHF. CDR3 bases: TGTGCCAGCTCCGCCGATCAATTACAGGGTAGCAATCAGCCCCAGCATTTT.

This clonotype has more than one count but fewer than ten. V and J are TRBV11-2 and TRBJ2-1; no clear D gene. The CDR3 consists of 12 residues. Germline CDR1 and CDR2: SGHAT and FQNNGV. V lost 6 bases, J lost 6 bases, and 9 bases lay in between. The CDR3 DNA follows: TGTGCCAGCAGTTACATGGGCAATGAGCAGTTCTTC. Encoded protein: CASSYMGNEQFF. Using reference TRBV11-2 and TRBJ2-1 for the parts outside the CDR3, the full variable domain is EAGVAQSPRYKIIEKRQSVAFWCNPISGHATLYWYQQILGQGPKLLIQFQNNGVVDDSQLPKDRFSAERLKGVDSTLKIQPAKLEDSAVYLCASSYMGNEQFFGPGTRLTVL.

The genes are TRBV3-1 and TRBJ2-1; D gene ambiguous. V shed 1 base and J shed 9 bases, with 10 bases lying between them. The CDR3 extends over 13 amino acids. Germline values: CDR1 LGHDT, CDR2 YNNKEL (reference sequence). In DNA form, the CDR3 reads TGTGCCAGCAGCCAAGGGGGTCAAGGTGAGCAGTTCTTC. Translation: CASSQGGQGEQFF.